The clone carrying this T cell receptor (beta chain) was counted once. Its antigen remains unknown. The study ran its PCR with 60 Vbeta and 13 Jbeta primers. Some clones are missing from TCRdb's copy, which holds only in-frame ones; the method was immunoSEQ multiplex PCR. The sample holds around 150,000 clones; 70% to 85% are singletons and the top ten take approximately 4.5%. The sample belongs to a study of cytomegalovirus exposure and HLA in healthy donors. Study background: The study's early data release held about 77 million unique TCRs from HLA-typed donors. Study-level findings and limits: Several V segments, TRBV6-2 and TRBV6-3 among them, could not be told apart and were dropped. Under in vitro conditions, three CMV-associated chains were confirmed as specific for CMV antigens.

V was pared by 6 bases and J by 0 bases, with 24 bases between. The germline V gene encodes CDR1 MGHRA and CDR2 YSYEKL. The CDR3 runs to 19 residues. Sequencing input: PBMCs. The chain combines TRBV4-1 with TRBJ2-4, with TRBD2 as a possible D gene (6 bases). This TCR derives from a man in his forties in good health and CMV-seronegative. The CDR3 is CASRDPGLHNKLAKNIQYF. Written as DNA, the CDR3 is TGCGCCAGCAGAGACCCGGGACTCCACAATAAACTAGCCAAAAACATTCAGTACTTC.